The rows below give T cell receptor beta chains drawn from one sample of a study of cytomegalovirus exposure and HLA in healthy donors. Only in-frame clones appear in the TCRdb table, and some are missing; sequencing was by immunoSEQ multiplex PCR. The data show approximately 110,000 clones, 65% to 90% seen once. Sequencing input: PBMCs. These receptors came from a woman in her twenties or thirties in good health and CMV-seronegative. Each CDR3 is given with its conserved first and last residue. The D gene is left open where the match is weak. Expanded clones are given a class, and other clones once, few, many or no size at all.

v_call,d_call,clone_size,j_call,cdr3_aa,cdr3_nt
TRBV6-6,NA,NA,TRBJ2-7,CASSSPLSQAFYEQYF,TGTGCCAGCAGTTCGCCTCTTTCCCAAGCCTTCTACGAGCAGTACTTC
TRBV5-6,NA,NA,TRBJ2-7,CASSFTGLLFEQYF,TGTGCCAGCAGCTTTACGGGACTCCTTTTCGAGCAGTACTTC
TRBV4-1,TRBD1,once,TRBJ2-5,CASSQPPWDRTSGYQETQYF,TGCGCCAGCAGCCAACCTCCCTGGGACAGGACGAGTGGTTACCAAGAGACCCAGTACTTC
TRBV5-8,NA,NA,TRBJ1-1,CASSLNGPNTEAFF,TGTGCCAGCAGCTTGAATGGCCCGAACACTGAAGCTTTCTTT
TRBV5-6,TRBD2,NA,TRBJ2-1,CASSSGLDTKSYNEQFF,TGTGCCAGCAGCTCGGGACTAGACACGAAATCCTACAATGAGCAGTTCTTC
TRBV28,NA,NA,TRBJ2-2,CASSNSYTGELFF,TGTGCCAGCAGTAACAGCTACACCGGGGAGCTGTTTTTT
TRBV6-6,NA,NA,TRBJ2-3,CASRREPSTDTQYF,TGTGCCAGCAGGAGGGAACCTAGCACAGATACGCAGTATTTT
TRBV11-1,TRBD1,few,TRBJ2-6,CASSSQGALANVLTF,TGTGCCAGCAGCTCACAGGGGGCCCTGGCCAACGTCCTGACTTTC
TRBV7-2,NA,once,TRBJ2-5,CASSFGRETQYF,TGTGCCAGCAGCTTCGGTCGGGAGACCCAGTACTTC
TRBV5-6,NA,NA,TRBJ2-3,CASSLVSGSPDTQYF,TGTGCCAGCAGCTTGGTTTCCGGGAGCCCAGATACGCAGTATTTT
TRBV5-1,TRBD2,NA,TRBJ2-3,CASSLAGRVSVADTQYF,TGCGCCAGCAGCCTAGCGGGGCGGGTCTCGGTGGCAGATACGCAGTATTTT
TRBV10-3,NA,NA,TRBJ2-1,CAISGQGRANEQFF,TGTGCCATCAGTGGGCAGGGTCGGGCCAATGAGCAGTTCTTC
TRBV2,NA,few,TRBJ1-2,CASSERNYGYTF,TGTGCCAGCAGTGAACGTAACTATGGCTACACCTTC
TRBV9,NA,NA,TRBJ2-7,CASSPQSQGPLYEQYF,TGTGCCAGCAGCCCACAGTCACAGGGCCCCCTCTACGAGCAGTACTTC
TRBV5-6,NA,NA,TRBJ2-1,CASSLRFGSLSEQFF,TGTGCCAGCAGCCTCCGTTTCGGGAGCCTATCTGAGCAGTTCTTC
TRBV7-9,NA,NA,TRBJ2-1,CASSPTRGSLNEQFF,TGTGCCAGCAGCCCGACCCGCGGATCCCTCAATGAGCAGTTCTTC
TRBV19,NA,NA,TRBJ1-2,CASSTAPVGRGYTF,TGTGCCAGTAGTACCGCCCCGGTAGGGAGAGGCTACACCTTC
TRBV7-3,TRBD2,NA,TRBJ2-1,CASSLTLPGLANEQFF,TGTGCCAGCAGCTTGACCTTGCCGGGACTAGCCAATGAGCAGTTCTTC
TRBV28,TRBD1,NA,TRBJ1-5,CASMAGGATQPQHF,TGTGCCAGCATGGCAGGGGGCGCGACTCAGCCCCAGCATTTT
TRBV19,NA,NA,TRBJ2-1,CASSSGYSYNEQFF,TGTGCCAGTAGTAGCGGGTACTCCTACAATGAGCAGTTCTTC
TRBV18,TRBD2,NA,TRBJ2-3,CASSTPRTRSTDTQYF,TGTGCCAGCTCAACACCGAGGACTAGAAGCACAGATACGCAGTATTTT
TRBV7-9,NA,NA,TRBJ2-7,CSSSLDSGEQYF,TGTTCCAGCAGCTTAGACTCGGGCGAGCAGTACTTC
TRBV12-5,TRBD1,NA,TRBJ1-1,CASGSGGGRAEAFF,TGTGCTAGTGGGTCAGGGGGCGGGCGGGCTGAAGCTTTCTTT
TRBV7-6,NA,NA,TRBJ2-3,CASSLAPGGSTDTQYF,TGTGCCAGCAGCTTGGCCCCAGGAGGAAGCACAGATACGCAGTATTTT
TRBV7-9,TRBD1,NA,TRBJ1-4,CASSPTWQGANEKLFF,TGTGCCAGCAGCCCGACATGGCAGGGGGCTAATGAAAAACTGTTTTTT
TRBV7-2,NA,NA,TRBJ1-1,CASRNPGVVKAFF,TGTGCCAGCAGGAATCCGGGAGTGGTGAAAGCTTTCTTT
TRBV5-1,NA,NA,TRBJ1-1,CASSFGAGQMNTEAFF,TGCGCCAGCAGCTTCGGAGCGGGCCAAATGAACACTGAAGCTTTCTTT
TRBV6-5,NA,NA,TRBJ2-2,CASSYSSGPGELFF,TGTGCCAGCAGTTACTCTTCAGGGCCCGGGGAGCTGTTTTTT
TRBV6-1,NA,NA,TRBJ1-3,CASIWGGSGNTIYF,TGTGCCAGCATTTGGGGGGGCTCTGGAAACACCATATATTTT
TRBV10-3,NA,NA,TRBJ1-2,CAIQTGSYGYTF,TGTGCCATACAGACAGGTTCTTATGGCTACACCTTC
TRBV5-1,NA,NA,TRBJ1-1,CASSVDGSVAEAFF,TGCGCCAGCAGCGTGGACGGGAGCGTCGCTGAAGCTTTCTTT
TRBV5-8,NA,few,TRBJ1-5,CASSFERRQPQHF,TGTGCCAGCAGCTTTGAGAGGCGACAGCCCCAGCATTTT
TRBV5-1,NA,NA,TRBJ2-7,CASSLGGLSKHYEQYF,TGCGCCAGCAGCTTGGGGGGCCTAAGTAAGCACTACGAGCAGTACTTC
TRBV7-3,TRBD2,NA,TRBJ2-3,CASSPLLGGGRDTQYF,TGTGCCAGCAGCCCCCTCTTGGGGGGGGGTAGAGATACGCAGTATTTT
TRBV7-9,NA,NA,TRBJ2-7,CASSWGKGGEQYF,TGTGCCAGCAGCTGGGGGAAGGGGGGGGAGCAGTACTTC
TRBV19,TRBD2,NA,TRBJ2-5,CASSIEAGALVAQYF,TGTGCCAGTAGTATCGAAGCGGGAGCCTTAGTGGCCCAGTACTTC
TRBV27,TRBD2,NA,TRBJ2-1,CASYPGLALNEQFF,TGTGCCAGCTATCCGGGACTAGCTCTCAATGAGCAGTTCTTC
TRBV9,TRBD1,NA,TRBJ2-7,CASSGQPGQAPYEQYF,TGTGCCAGCAGCGGACAACCGGGACAGGCCCCCTACGAGCAGTACTTC
TRBV7-9,NA,NA,TRBJ2-2,CSSSFLYGQNTGELFF,TGTTCCAGCAGCTTTCTCTATGGGCAGAACACCGGGGAGCTGTTTTTT
TRBV9,TRBD2,NA,TRBJ2-2,CASTREIVGELFF,TGTGCCAGTACGCGGGAGATAGTCGGGGAGCTGTTTTTT
TRBV5-1,TRBD1,once,TRBJ1-2,CASSLGRTGDFLRHGGYTF,TGCGCCAGCAGCTTGGGGCGGACAGGCGACTTCCTCCGCCATGGCGGCTACACCTTC
TRBV19,TRBD1,NA,TRBJ1-4,CASRSPGQGNEKLFF,TGTGCCAGTAGGAGTCCGGGACAGGGGAATGAAAAACTGTTTTTT